This T cell receptor (beta chain) was retrieved from a study of shared clonotypes between healthy human individuals. Turning to the study itself: The cohort comprised a couple of women and a few men. Their ages spanned 18 to 49 years.

CDR3 length: 19 amino acids. Germline CDR1 reads SGDLS; CDR2 reads YYNGEE. The ends lost 3 bases at V and 3 bases at J; junction bases unmatched: 19. The repertoire was sequenced with immunoSEQ multiplex PCR; TCRdb's copy has only in-frame clones and lacks some. The top ten hold 12% of the sample, which has more than 400,000 clones, more than 65% seen once. All donors qualified as healthy HIV-negative adults and had experienced no recent acute infections or vaccinations. Source material: PBMCs. This chain connects TRBV9 to TRBJ1-2; 8 bases fit TRBD1. This clonotype was obtained from a woman in her thirties or forties in good health. Some clones in this sample may be carry-over from other donors' samples. CDR3 sequence (DNA): TGTGCCAGCAGCGCTCAGGAACTCGTCGGAGGACAGGGCTACTATGGCTACACCTTC. Translation gives CASSAQELVGGQGYYGYTF.